The TCR beta chain described here comes from a study of T cell changes during pregnancy in multiple sclerosis. The germline CDR1 and CDR2 sequences are SGHTS and YDEGEE. Germline trimming cut 4 bases from V and 10 bases from J; bases unmatched to any gene: 11. The CDR3 is made up of 14 amino acids. Only in-frame clones appear in the TCRdb table, and some are missing; sequencing was by immunoSEQ multiplex PCR. The sample gives approximately 24,000 clones, roughly 89% of which show up once; approximately 8% is in the top ten. This clonotype was obtained from a female donor in good health, enrolled as a control in a pregnancy study. Sample: CD8+ T cells from peripheral blood mononuclear cells, taken in the first trimester of pregnancy. The chain carries TRBV5-8 and TRBJ1-5; 7 bases are a match to TRBD1. The CDR3 is CASSPWDSASPQHF. DNA of the CDR3: TGTGCCAGCAGCCCGTGGGACAGTGCCTCTCCCCAGCATTTT. Full variable domain (remainder filled in from reference TRBV5-8 and TRBJ1-5): EAGVTQSPTHLIKTRGQQATLRCSPISGHTSVYWYQQALGLGLQFLLWYDEGEERNRGNFPPRFSGRQFPNYSSELNVNALELEDSALYLCASSPWDSASPQHFGDGTRLSIL.